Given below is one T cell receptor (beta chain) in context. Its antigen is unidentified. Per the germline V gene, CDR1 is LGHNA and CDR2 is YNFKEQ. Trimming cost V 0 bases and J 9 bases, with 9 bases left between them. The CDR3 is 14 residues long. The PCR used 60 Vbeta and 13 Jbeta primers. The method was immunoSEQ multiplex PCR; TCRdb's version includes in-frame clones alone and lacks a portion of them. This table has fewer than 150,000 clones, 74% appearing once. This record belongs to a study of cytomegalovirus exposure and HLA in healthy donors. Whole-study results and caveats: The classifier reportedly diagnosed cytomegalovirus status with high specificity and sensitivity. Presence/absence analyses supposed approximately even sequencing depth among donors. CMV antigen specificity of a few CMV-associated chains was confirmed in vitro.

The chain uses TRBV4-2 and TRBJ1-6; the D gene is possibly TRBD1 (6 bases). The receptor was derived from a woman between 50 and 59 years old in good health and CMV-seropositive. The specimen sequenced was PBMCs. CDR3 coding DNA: TGTGCCAGCAGCCAAGATACAGGGTTTTCACCCCTCCACTTT. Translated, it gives CASSQDTGFSPLHF.